The 25 T cell receptor beta chains in this list originate from one sample, sequenced in a study of identical twins. MiXCR, run by TCRdb on the 5' RACE reads, gives a single entry per CDR3 protein. This sample has under 800,000 distinct CDR3 sequences; less than 25% occur once, and the top ten carry 4% to 4.5%. This sample also belongs to another study, concerning T cells expressing NK-cell markers.

Sequencing was performed on PBMCs. These receptors all stem from a woman under 30 in good health.

V gene TRBV11-2 combines with J gene TRBJ2-1; 10 nucleotides align to TRBD2. Germline V gene lookup returns CDR1 SGHAT and CDR2 FQNNGV. The CDR3 spans 15 residues. The V and J ends lost 3 bases and 6 bases, in that order; junction bases with no gene match: 5. The CDR3 DNA reads as TGTGCCAGCAGCTTGAGCGGGGGGGCCCTCAATGAGCAGTTCTTC. Translated: CASSLSGGALNEQFF.

This clonotype was counted many times. This rearrangement joins TRBV7-9 to TRBJ2-6; D not resolved. V shed 8 bases and J shed 1 base, with 0 bases lying between them. Germline V gene sequence: CDR1 SEHNR, CDR2 FQNEAQ (reference sequence). This CDR3 contains 11 residues. Here the CDR3 reads CASSGANVLTF. In DNA form, the CDR3 reads TGTGCCAGCTCTGGGGCCAACGTCCTGACTTTC.

This clonotype was observed many times. The chain is built from TRBV20-1 and TRBJ2-1, with D possibly matching TRBD2 (6 bases). CDR1 DFQATT and CDR2 SNEGSKA come from the germline V gene (reference sequence). This CDR3 spans 16 amino acids. Trimming took 4 bases from V and 0 from J, leaving 16 bases between them. The DNA for the CDR3 is TGCAGTGCTACCCCGATCTGGGGAGGCTCCTACAATGAGCAGTTCTTC. Translation gives CSATPIWGGSYNEQFF.

This clonotype was seen a single time. The genes are TRBV12-3 or TRBV12-4 and TRBJ2-1, with 15 bases identical to TRBD2. There are 18 residues in the CDR3. V was pared by 10 bases and J by 7 bases, with 17 bases of the junction left unmatched. This CDR3 reads CAITPGTSGRPGYNEQFF. The CDR3 nucleotides are TGTGCCATCACCCCCGGGACTAGCGGGAGGCCCGGGTATAATGAGCAGTTCTTC.

This clonotype appeared once. The rearrangement links TRBV11-2 to TRBJ2-2; 9 nucleotides line up with TRBD1. With V trimmed by 4 bases and J by 5 bases, 11 bases remained unmatched. Germline CDR1 reads SGHAT; CDR2 reads FQNNGV. The length of the CDR3 is 17 residues. CDR3 sequence reads: CASSSHGTGMVTGELFF. Here the CDR3 DNA reads TGTGCCAGCAGCTCACACGGGACAGGGATGGTAACCGGGGAGCTGTTTTTT.

This clonotype has only a few counts. This chain joins TRBV6-5 and TRBJ1-1, with D perhaps TRBD1 (5 bases). V dropped 0 bases and J dropped 4 bases, with 9 bases sitting between them. The CDR3 runs to 14 residues. CDR1 is MNHEY and CDR2 is SVGAGI in the germline V gene. CDR3 sequence reads: CASSYSNRITEAFF. DNA for the CDR3: TGTGCCAGCAGTTACTCGAACAGGATCACTGAAGCTTTCTTT.

V usage is TRBV20-1 and J usage is TRBJ1-2; D remains ambiguous. V shed 5 bases and J shed 5 bases, with 9 bases lying between them. This CDR3 has 11 amino acids. Germline V gives CDR1 DFQATT, CDR2 SNEGSKA (reference sequence). The DNA for the CDR3 is TGCAGTGCTGTTCGGCGGTATGGCTACACCTTC. As protein: CSAVRRYGYTF.

This clonotype was seen ten or more times. The genes are TRBV20-1 and TRBJ2-7, with 13 nucleotides matching TRBD2. This CDR3 comprises 14 residues. V gave up 4 bases and J gave up 7 bases; unmatched junction bases: 7. Germline V lookup: CDR1 DFQATT, CDR2 SNEGSKA (reference sequence). CDR3 bases: TGCAGTGCTAATCCTGGACTAGCGGGAGAAGAGCAGTACTTC. This encodes CSANPGLAGEEQYF.

This clonotype was observed at least ten times. The V call is TRBV5-1, the J call TRBJ2-7; 10 bases are shared with TRBD1. Germline lookup yields CDR1 SGHRS and CDR2 YFSETQ. Trimming at V came to 7 bases and at J to 5 bases, leaving 6 bases not matched to a gene. The CDR3 is 13 residues long. This chain's CDR3 is CASGGQGVDEQYF. The DNA for the CDR3 is TGCGCCAGCGGCGGACAGGGGGTGGACGAGCAGTACTTC.

The genes are TRBV9 and TRBJ2-5; TRBD2 aligns across 9 bases. The CDR3 runs to 18 residues. The junction had 13 bases not matched to a gene; V was cut back by 0 bases and J by 4 bases. Germline-derived CDR1 and CDR2 are SGDLS and YYNGEE. Here the CDR3 reads CASSVEPGAGGVGETQYF. CDR3 bases: TGTGCCAGCAGCGTAGAGCCTGGAGCGGGGGGTGTAGGAGAGACCCAGTACTTC. Full variable domain (missing parts from reference TRBV9 and TRBJ2-5): DSGVTQTPKHLITATGQRVTLRCSPRSGDLSVYWYQQSLDQGLQFLIQYYNGEERAKGNILERFSAQQFPDLHSELNLSSLELGDSALYFCASSVEPGAGGVGETQYFGPGTRLLVL.

This clonotype was seen a few times. The chain carries TRBV12-3 or TRBV12-4 and TRBJ1-2, with D possibly being TRBD1 (5 bases). This CDR3 region has 11 residues. Deletions cut 4 bases from V and 13 bases from J, with 13 bases between. The CDR3 region has the DNA TGTGCCAGCAGTTGGCCAGGGCCGGTCACCTTC. Protein: CASSWPGPVTF.

This clonotype was seen a few times. V and J are TRBV20-1 and TRBJ1-4; D is undetermined. In germline, CDR1 is DFQATT, CDR2 SNEGSKA (reference sequence). The CDR3 length is 14 residues. V was trimmed by 5 bases and J by 7 bases, leaving 17 bases between them. The CDR3 protein is CSAHIPGLGEKLFF. CDR3 in DNA: TGCAGTGCTCACATCCCCGGGTTAGGTGAAAAACTGTTTTTT.

This clonotype was observed at least ten times. V is TRBV12-3 or TRBV12-4 and J is TRBJ1-2, with D hard to call. Between the trimmed V and J ends, which lost 1 base and 12 bases, there was a span of 9 bases. The CDR3 has 11 residues. CDR3 sequence: CASSLGETHTF. DNA of the CDR3: TGTGCCAGCAGTTTAGGGGAAACACACACCTTC.

The CDR3 nucleotides are TGTGCCAGCAGTGGGGAGGGGAGCAATCAGCCCCAGCATTTT. Translating it yields CASSGEGSNQPQHF. V and J are TRBV12-3 or TRBV12-4 and TRBJ1-5, with a weak D call TRBD1 (5 bases). This CDR3 has 14 amino acids. V was clipped by 5 bases and J by 1 base, with 9 bases between them.

A few counts support this clonotype. This chain links TRBV20-1 with TRBJ2-5; either TRBD1 or TRBD2 may supply D (5 bases each). Germline CDR1 is DFQATT and CDR2 is SNEGSKA (reference sequence). Trimming removed 1 base at V and 4 bases at J, with 10 bases between. The length of the CDR3 is 13 residues. CDR3: CSARVPGTETQYF. CDR3 coding DNA: TGCAGTGCTAGAGTGCCGGGGACAGAGACCCAGTACTTC.

The chain employs TRBV27 and TRBJ1-2; no definite D call. The germline V gene has CDR1 MNHEY and CDR2 SMNVEV (reference sequence). V lost 2 bases and J 0 bases, leaving 7 bases between the germline ends. This CDR3 region has 14 residues. The CDR3 region is CASSLTPTNYGYTF. The CDR3 coding sequence is TGTGCCAGCAGTTTAACTCCTACTAACTATGGCTACACCTTC.

The chain uses TRBV7-8 and TRBJ2-7; D gene uncertain. Germline V gene data show CDR1 as SGHVS and CDR2 as FQNEAQ. V dropped 1 base and J dropped 2 bases, with 9 bases sitting between them. This CDR3 region has 14 residues. The CDR3 coding sequence is TGTGCCAGCAGCTTAGGCAGGTTTACCTACGAGCAGTACTTC. It encodes CASSLGRFTYEQYF.

V and J are TRBV6-1 and TRBJ2-1; 7 nucleotides match TRBD1. This CDR3 has 16 amino acids. The V gene end was trimmed by 5 bases and the J gene end by 4 bases; junction bases not matched to a gene: 11. Looked up from germline, CDR1 is MNHNS and CDR2 is SASEGT. CDR3 in DNA: TGTGCCAGCAGTCAGCACAGGGGCGGTTCGTACAATGAGCAGTTCTTC. It codes for CASSQHRGGSYNEQFF.

This clonotype was seen a handful of times. The V and J genes are TRBV30 and TRBJ2-1, with D unclear. The ends were cut back, 2 bases at V and 4 bases at J, with 9 bases in the middle. This CDR3 comprises 13 residues. The germline CDR1 and CDR2 sequences are GTSNPN and SVGIG (reference sequence). The CDR3 is CAWSPDSYNEQFF. The CDR3 region has the DNA TGTGCCTGGAGTCCCGACTCTTACAATGAGCAGTTCTTC.

In this sample, this clonotype turned up a few times. The CDR3, as DNA: TGCAGCGTTCTGGCTCAGGGAGCCTACAATGAGCAGTTCTTC. Protein sequence: CSVLAQGAYNEQFF. This rearrangement joins TRBV29-1 to TRBJ2-1; either TRBD1 or TRBD2 may fit D (5 bases each). CDR1 and CDR2 (germline): SQVTM, ANQGSEA. Between the trimmed V and J ends, which lost 5 bases and 2 bases, there was a span of 13 bases. CDR3 length: 14 amino acids.

A few counts support this clonotype. This chain connects TRBV20-1 to TRBJ2-7, with 9 nucleotides matching TRBD2. The ends lost 5 bases at V and 2 bases at J; junction bases unmatched: 10. From germline, CDR1 is DFQATT and CDR2 SNEGSKA (reference sequence). This CDR3 has 15 residues. The CDR3 nucleotides read TGCAGTGCTCCCCGTTGGACTAGCGCTGCCTACGAGCAGTACTTC. Translating it yields CSAPRWTSAAYEQYF.

The chain couples TRBV7-9 to TRBJ2-3, with 11 bases matching TRBD2. V was pared by 5 bases and J by 2 bases, with 3 bases of the junction left unmatched. The CDR3 extends over 15 amino acids. CDR1 and CDR2 from the germline V gene are SEHNR and FQNEAQ (reference sequence). The CDR3 region is CASSQTSGVTDTQYF. The DNA of the CDR3 is TGTGCCAGCAGCCAGACTAGCGGGGTCACAGATACGCAGTATTTT.

The gene calls are TRBV18 and TRBJ2-2; TRBD1 might be the D (5 bases). Germline V CDR1 and CDR2: KGHSH, LQKENI. Trimming took 1 base from V and 6 from J, leaving 18 bases between them. The CDR3 extends over 17 amino acids. CDR3: CASSPRPRTLRAGELFF. The CDR3 DNA sequence: TGTGCCAGCTCACCACGCCCAAGGACACTCCGTGCCGGGGAGCTGTTTTTT. Together with reference TRBV18 and TRBJ2-2, the CDR3 gives the full variable domain: NAGVMQNPRHLVRRRGQEARLRCSPMKGHSHVYWYRQLPEEGLKFMVYLQKENIIDESGMPKERFSAEFPKEGPSILRIQQVVRGDSAAYFCASSPRPRTLRAGELFFGEGSRLTVL.

The chain is built from TRBV20-1 and TRBJ2-1; TRBD2 aligns across 12 bases. V dropped 5 bases and J dropped 8; count of bases not matched to a gene: 13. The CDR3 is made up of 16 amino acids. CDR1 and CDR2 from the germline V gene are DFQATT and SNEGSKA (reference sequence). Here the CDR3 reads CSAGGVTSGGSDEQFF. The CDR3 nucleotides read TGCAGTGCTGGGGGGGTTACTAGCGGGGGGAGCGATGAGCAGTTCTTC.

The chain is built from TRBV7-2 and TRBJ2-1; possible D gene TRBD1, 6 bases. CDR1 and CDR2 (germline): SGHTA, FQGNSA. V lost 5 bases and J 8 bases, leaving 13 bases between the germline ends. The CDR3 is made up of 13 amino acids. CDR3 nucleotides: TGTGCCAGCAGCACCGTAGCAGGGGATGAGCAGTTCTTC. Its translation: CASSTVAGDEQFF.